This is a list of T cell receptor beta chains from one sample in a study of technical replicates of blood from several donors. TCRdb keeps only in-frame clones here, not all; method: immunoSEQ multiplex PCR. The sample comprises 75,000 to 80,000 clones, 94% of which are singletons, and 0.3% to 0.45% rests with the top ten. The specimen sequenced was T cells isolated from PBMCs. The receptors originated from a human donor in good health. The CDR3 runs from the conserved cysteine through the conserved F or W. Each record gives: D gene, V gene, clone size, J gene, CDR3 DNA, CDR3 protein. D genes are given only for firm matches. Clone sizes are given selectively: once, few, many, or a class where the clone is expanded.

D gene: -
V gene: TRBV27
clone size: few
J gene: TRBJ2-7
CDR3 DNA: TGTGCCAGCAGTTTATCGATTACAGGGACAAGAAGTGGCGAGCAGTACTTC
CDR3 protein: CASSLSITGTRSGEQYF

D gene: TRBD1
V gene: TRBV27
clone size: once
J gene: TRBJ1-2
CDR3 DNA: TGTGCCAGCAGTTTAGGGACAGGGAACTATGGCTACACCTTC
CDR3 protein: CASSLGTGNYGYTF

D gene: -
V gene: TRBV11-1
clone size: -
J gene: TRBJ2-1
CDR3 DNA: TGTGCCAGCAGCTTGGGGCTAGCGAACAATGAGCAGTTCTTC
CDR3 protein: CASSLGLANNEQFF

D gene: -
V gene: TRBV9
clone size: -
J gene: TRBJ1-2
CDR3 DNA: TGTGCCAGCAGCCCAAGGGGTCAGCCCCCCCTTAGAGACTATGGCTACACCTTC
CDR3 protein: CASSPRGQPPLRDYGYTF

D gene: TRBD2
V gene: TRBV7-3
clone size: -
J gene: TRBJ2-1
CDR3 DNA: TGTGCCAGCAGCTTAATAAGGCGGGAGGGAACTAATGAGCAGTTCTTC
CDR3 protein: CASSLIRREGTNEQFF

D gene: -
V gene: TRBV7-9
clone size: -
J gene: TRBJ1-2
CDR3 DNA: TGTGCCAGCAGCTTAACACCCGGGACTACCCGAAATGGCTACACCTTC
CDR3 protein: CASSLTPGTTRNGYTF

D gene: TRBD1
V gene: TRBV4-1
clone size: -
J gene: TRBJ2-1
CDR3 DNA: TGCGCCAGCAGCCGCGTTACAGGGGACAATGAGCAGTTCTTC
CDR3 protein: CASSRVTGDNEQFF

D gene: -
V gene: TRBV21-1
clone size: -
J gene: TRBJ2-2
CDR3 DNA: TGTGCCAGCAGGCCCCCTAGCGGGAGCGCGAACACCGGGGAGCTGTTTTTT
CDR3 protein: CASRPPSGSANTGELFF

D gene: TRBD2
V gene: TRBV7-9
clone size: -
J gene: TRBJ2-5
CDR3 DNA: TGTGCCAGCAGCCCAACTAGCGTGGAGACCCAGTACTTC
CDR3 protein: CASSPTSVETQYF

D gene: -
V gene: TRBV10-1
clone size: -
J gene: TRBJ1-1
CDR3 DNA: TGCGCCAGCAGTGAGGCCGGGGTCACTGAAGCTTTCTTT
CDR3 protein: CASSEAGVTEAFF

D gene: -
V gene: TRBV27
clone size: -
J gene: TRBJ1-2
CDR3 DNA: TGTGCCAGCAGTTTAGGGGGGTATGGTAACTATGGCTACACCTTC
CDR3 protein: CASSLGGYGNYGYTF

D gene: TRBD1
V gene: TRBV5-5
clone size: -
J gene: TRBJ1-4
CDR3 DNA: TGTGCCAGCAGCTTGGGGACAGGGGGATTAGAAAAACTGTTTTTT
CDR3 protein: CASSLGTGGLEKLFF

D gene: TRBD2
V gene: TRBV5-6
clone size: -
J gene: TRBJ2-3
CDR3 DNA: TGTGCCAGCAGCTATGGGACTAGCGGAAGCACAGATACGCAGTATTTT
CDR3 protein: CASSYGTSGSTDTQYF